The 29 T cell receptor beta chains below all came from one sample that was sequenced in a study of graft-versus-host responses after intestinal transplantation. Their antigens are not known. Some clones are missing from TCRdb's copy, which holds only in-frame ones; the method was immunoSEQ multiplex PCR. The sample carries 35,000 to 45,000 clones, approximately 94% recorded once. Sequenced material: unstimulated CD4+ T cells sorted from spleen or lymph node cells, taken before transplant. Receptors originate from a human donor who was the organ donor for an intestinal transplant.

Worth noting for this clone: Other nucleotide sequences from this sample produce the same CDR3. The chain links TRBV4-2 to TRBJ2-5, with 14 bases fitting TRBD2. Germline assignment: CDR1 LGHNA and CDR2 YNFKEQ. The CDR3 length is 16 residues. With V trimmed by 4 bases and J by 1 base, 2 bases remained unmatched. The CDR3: CASSPGTSGGQETQYF. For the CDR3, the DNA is TGTGCCAGCAGCCCCGGGACTAGCGGGGGCCAAGAGACCCAGTACTTC.

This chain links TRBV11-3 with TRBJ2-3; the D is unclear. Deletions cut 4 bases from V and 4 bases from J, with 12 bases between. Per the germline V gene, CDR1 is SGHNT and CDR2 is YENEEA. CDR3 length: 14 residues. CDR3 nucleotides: TGTGCCAGCAGCTCGATATTTACAGCAGATACGCAGTATTTT. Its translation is CASSSIFTADTQYF.

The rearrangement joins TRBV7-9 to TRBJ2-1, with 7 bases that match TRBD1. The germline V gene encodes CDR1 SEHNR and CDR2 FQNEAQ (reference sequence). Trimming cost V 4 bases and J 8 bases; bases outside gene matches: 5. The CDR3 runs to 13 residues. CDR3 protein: CASSWGQRDEQFF. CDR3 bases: TGTGCCAGCAGCTGGGGACAGAGGGATGAGCAGTTCTTC.

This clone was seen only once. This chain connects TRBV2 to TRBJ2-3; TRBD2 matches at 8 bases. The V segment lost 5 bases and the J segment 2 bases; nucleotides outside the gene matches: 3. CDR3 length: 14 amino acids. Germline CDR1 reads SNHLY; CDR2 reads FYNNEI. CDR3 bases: TGTGCCAGCAGTTGGCGGGGGGCCACAGATACGCAGTATTTT. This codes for CASSWRGATDTQYF.

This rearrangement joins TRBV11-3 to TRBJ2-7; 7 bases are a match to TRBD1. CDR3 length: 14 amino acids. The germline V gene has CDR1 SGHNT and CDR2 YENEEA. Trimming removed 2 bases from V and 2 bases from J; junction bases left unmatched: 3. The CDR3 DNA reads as TGTGCCAGCAGCTTAAGGACAGGAACCTACGAGCAGTACTTC. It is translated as CASSLRTGTYEQYF.

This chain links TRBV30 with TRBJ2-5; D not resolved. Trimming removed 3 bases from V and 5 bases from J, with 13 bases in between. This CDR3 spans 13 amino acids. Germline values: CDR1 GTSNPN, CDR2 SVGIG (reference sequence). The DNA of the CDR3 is TGTGCCTGGAGCGGTTCGTTTCGGGAGACCCAGTACTTC. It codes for CAWSGSFRETQYF.

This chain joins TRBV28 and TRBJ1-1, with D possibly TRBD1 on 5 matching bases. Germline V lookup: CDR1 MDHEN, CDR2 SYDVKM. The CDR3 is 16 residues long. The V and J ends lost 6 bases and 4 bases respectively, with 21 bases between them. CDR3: CASSPPGLWAATEAFF. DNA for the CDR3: TGTGCCAGCAGCCCCCCGGGACTCTGGGCCGCCACTGAAGCTTTCTTT.

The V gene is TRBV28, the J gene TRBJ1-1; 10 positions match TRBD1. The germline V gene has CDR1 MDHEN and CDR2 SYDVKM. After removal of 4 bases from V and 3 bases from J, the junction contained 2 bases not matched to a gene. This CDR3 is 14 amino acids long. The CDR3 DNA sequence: TGTGCCAGCAGTTCCGGACAGGGGGACACTGAAGCTTTCTTT. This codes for CASSSGQGDTEAFF.

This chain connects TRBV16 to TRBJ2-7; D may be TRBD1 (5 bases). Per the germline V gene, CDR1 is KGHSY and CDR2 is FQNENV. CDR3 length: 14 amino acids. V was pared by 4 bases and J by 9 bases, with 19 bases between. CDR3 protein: CASSPRTSSAGQYF. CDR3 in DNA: TGTGCCAGCAGCCCGAGGACATCGTCGGCTGGGCAGTACTTC.

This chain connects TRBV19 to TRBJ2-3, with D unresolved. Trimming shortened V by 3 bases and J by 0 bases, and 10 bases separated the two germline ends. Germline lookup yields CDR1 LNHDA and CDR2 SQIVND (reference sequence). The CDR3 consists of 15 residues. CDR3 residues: CASSMVRYSTDTQYF. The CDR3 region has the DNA TGTGCCAGTAGTATGGTGCGGTATAGCACAGATACGCAGTATTTT.

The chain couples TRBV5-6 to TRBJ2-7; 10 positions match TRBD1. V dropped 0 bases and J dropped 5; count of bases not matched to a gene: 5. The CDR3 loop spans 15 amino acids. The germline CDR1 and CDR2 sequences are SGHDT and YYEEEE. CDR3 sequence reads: CASSLGTGGLNEQYF. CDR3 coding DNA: TGTGCCAGCAGCTTGGGGACAGGGGGGTTAAACGAGCAGTACTTC.

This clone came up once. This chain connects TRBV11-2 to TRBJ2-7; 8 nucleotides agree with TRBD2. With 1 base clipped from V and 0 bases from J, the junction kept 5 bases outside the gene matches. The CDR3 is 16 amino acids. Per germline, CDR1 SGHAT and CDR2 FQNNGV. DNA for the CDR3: TGTGCCAGCAGCTTAGTCGCGGGGGGATTCTCCTACGAGCAGTACTTC. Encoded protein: CASSLVAGGFSYEQYF.

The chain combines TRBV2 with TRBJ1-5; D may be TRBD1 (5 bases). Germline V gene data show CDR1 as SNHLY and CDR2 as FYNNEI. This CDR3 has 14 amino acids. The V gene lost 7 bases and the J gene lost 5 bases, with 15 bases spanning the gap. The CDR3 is CASTPARGDQPQHF. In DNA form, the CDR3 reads TGTGCCAGCACCCCGGCTCGGGGGGATCAGCCCCAGCATTTT.

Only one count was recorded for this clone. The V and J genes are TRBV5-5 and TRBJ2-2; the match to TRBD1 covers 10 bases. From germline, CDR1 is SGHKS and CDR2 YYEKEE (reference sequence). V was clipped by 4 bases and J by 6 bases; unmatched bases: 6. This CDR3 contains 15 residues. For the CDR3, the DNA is TGTGCCAGCAGCCGTCCCGGGACAGGGGCCGGGGAGCTGTTTTTT. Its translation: CASSRPGTGAGELFF.

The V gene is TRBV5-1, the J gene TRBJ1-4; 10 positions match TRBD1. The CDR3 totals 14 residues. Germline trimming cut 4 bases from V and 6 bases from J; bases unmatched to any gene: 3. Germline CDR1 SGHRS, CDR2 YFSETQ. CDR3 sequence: CASSDGTGDEKLFF. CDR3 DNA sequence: TGCGCCAGCAGCGACGGGACAGGGGATGAAAAACTGTTTTTT.

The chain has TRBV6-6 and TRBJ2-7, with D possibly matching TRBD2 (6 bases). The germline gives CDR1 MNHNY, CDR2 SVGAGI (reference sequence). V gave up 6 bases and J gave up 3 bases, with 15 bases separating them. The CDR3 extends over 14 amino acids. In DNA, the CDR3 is TGTGCCAGCAGAGACCCCGGGACTCACTACGAGCAGTACTTC. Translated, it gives CASRDPGTHYEQYF.

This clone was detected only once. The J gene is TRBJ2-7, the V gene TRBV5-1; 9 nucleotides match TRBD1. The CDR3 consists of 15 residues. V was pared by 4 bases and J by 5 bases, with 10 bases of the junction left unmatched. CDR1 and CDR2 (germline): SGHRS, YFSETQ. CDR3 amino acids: CASSKQWTGVDEQYF. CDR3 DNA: TGCGCCAGCAGCAAGCAATGGACAGGGGTCGACGAGCAGTACTTC. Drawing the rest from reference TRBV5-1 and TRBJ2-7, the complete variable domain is KAGVTQTPRYLIKTRGQQVTLSCSPISGHRSVSWYQQTPGQGLQFLFEYFSETQRNKGNFPGRFSGRQFSNSRSEMNVSTLELGDSALYLCASSKQWTGVDEQYFGPGTRLTVT.

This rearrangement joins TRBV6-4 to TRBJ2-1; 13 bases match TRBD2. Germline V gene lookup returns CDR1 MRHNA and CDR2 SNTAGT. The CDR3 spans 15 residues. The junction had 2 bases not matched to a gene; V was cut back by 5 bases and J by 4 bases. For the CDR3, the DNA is TGTGCCAGCAGTATACTAGCGGGGGGGTACAATGAGCAGTTCTTC. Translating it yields CASSILAGGYNEQFF.

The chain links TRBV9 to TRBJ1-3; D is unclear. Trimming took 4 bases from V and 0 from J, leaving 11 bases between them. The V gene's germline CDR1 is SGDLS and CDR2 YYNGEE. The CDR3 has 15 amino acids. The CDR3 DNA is TGTGCCAGCAGCCGGAGGGCGCTCTCTGGAAACACCATATATTTT. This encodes CASSRRALSGNTIYF. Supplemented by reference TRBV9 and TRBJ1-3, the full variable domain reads DSGVTQTPKHLITATGQRVTLRCSPRSGDLSVYWYQQSLDQGLQFLIQYYNGEERAKGNILERFSAQQFPDLHSELNLSSLELGDSALYFCASSRRALSGNTIYFGEGSWLTVV.

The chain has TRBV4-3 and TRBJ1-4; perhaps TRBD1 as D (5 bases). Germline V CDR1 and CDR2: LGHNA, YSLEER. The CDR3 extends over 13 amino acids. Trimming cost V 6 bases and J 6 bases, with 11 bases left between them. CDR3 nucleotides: TGCGCCAGCAGACTTGCGGGGGATGAAAAACTGTTTTTT. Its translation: CASRLAGDEKLFF.

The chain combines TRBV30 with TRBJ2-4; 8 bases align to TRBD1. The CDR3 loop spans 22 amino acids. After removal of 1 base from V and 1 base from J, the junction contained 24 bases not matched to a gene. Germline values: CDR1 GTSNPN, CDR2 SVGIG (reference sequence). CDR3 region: CAWSDFLLRTGKSGWAKNIQYF. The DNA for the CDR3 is TGTGCCTGGAGTGATTTCTTGCTTAGGACAGGGAAATCAGGGTGGGCCAAAAACATTCAGTACTTC.

CDR3 loop: CASSGLAGQETQYF. For the CDR3, the DNA is TGCGCCAGCAGCGGACTAGCGGGCCAAGAGACCCAGTACTTC. The chain joins TRBV5-1 to TRBJ2-5; 11 bases match TRBD2. CDR1 SGHRS and CDR2 YFSETQ come from the germline V gene. V lost 4 bases to trimming and J lost 1 base; unmatched junction nucleotides: 0. This CDR3 contains 14 residues.

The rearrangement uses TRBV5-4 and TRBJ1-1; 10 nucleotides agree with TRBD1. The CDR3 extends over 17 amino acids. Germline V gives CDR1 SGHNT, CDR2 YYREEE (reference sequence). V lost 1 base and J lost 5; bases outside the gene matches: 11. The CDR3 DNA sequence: TGTGCCAGCAGCTTGCAACCGGGACAGGGGTGGACGACTGAAGCTTTCTTT. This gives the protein CASSLQPGQGWTTEAFF. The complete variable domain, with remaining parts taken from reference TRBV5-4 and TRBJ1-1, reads ETGVTQSPTHLIKTRGQQVTLRCSSQSGHNTVSWYQQALGQGPQFIFQYYREEENGRGNFPPRFSGLQFPNYSSELNVNALELDDSALYLCASSLQPGQGWTTEAFFGQGTRLTVV.

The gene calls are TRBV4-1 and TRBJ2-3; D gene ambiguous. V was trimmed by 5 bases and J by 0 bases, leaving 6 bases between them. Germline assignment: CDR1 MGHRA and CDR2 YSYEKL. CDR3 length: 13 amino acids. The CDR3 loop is CASSLYSTDTQYF. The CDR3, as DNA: TGCGCCAGCAGCTTATATAGCACAGATACGCAGTATTTT.

The CDR3 loop reads CASSIGPGQNTEAFF. Here the CDR3 DNA reads TGTGCCAGTAGTATAGGCCCGGGGCAGAACACTGAAGCTTTCTTT. This rearrangement joins TRBV19 to TRBJ1-1, with D tentatively TRBD1 (5 bases). The ends were cut back, 1 base at V and 1 base at J, with 10 bases in the middle. Germline-derived CDR1 and CDR2 are LNHDA and SQIVND (reference sequence). The CDR3 sequence is 15 residues long. Drawing the rest from reference TRBV19 and TRBJ1-1, the complete variable domain is DGGITQSPKYLFRKEGQNVTLSCEQNLNHDAMYWYRQDPGQGLRLIYYSQIVNDFQKGDIAEGYSVSREKKESFPLTVTSAQKNPTAFYLCASSIGPGQNTEAFFGQGTRLTVV.

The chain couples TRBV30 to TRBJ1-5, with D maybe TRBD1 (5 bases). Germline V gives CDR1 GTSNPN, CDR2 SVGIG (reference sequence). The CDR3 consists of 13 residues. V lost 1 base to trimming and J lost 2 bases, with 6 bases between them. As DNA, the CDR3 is TGTGCCTGGAGTGCACAGGGCAATCAGCCCCAGCATTTT. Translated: CAWSAQGNQPQHF.

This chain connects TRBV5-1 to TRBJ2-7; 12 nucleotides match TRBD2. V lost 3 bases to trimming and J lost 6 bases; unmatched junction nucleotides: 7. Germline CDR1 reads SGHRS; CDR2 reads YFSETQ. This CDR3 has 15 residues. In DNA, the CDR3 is TGCGCCAGCAGCTCCCTAGCGGGGGGGCCGGTCGAGCAGTACTTC. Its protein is CASSSLAGGPVEQYF.

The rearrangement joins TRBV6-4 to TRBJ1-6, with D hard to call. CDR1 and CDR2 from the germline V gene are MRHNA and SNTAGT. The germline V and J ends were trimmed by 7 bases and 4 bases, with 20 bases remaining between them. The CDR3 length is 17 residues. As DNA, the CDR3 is TGTGCCAGCACTAAACTGGAGGCGATGAGGTATAATTCACCCCTCCACTTT. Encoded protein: CASTKLEAMRYNSPLHF.

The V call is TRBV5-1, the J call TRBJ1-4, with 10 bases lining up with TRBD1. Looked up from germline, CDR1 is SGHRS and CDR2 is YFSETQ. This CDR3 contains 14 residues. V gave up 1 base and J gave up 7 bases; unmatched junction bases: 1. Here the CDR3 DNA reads TGCGCCAGCAGCTTGAGGACAGGGGGTGAAAAACTGTTTTTT. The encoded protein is CASSLRTGGEKLFF.